This T cell receptor beta chain originates from a study of patients and donors after allogeneic stem cell transplantation (dated by TCRdb to 2020 to 2022). Regarding this clonotype: The antigen it recognizes is unknown. Base quality data are lacking; no much larger clone is found one base away.

From the cysteine through the phenylalanine, the CDR3 covers 15 amino acids. The only DNA kept is the CDR3, 45 bases in frame from the first base. V loses 5 bases at its end and J loses 2 bases; junction bases beyond the gene matches: 7. The germline V gene encodes CDR1 LGHDT and CDR2 YNNKEL (reference sequence). Library creation used RT-PCR. The instrument given in TCRdb is NextSeq 550. The public reads were reprocessed in TCRdb via fastp at Q25 and MiXCR, keeping in-frame beta chains. For every CDR3 protein sequence, its rows merge into one entry that carries the most common genes and DNA. The sample contains about a million distinct CDR3 sequences, roughly 18% of them found a single time. The top ten hold under 6.5% of the sample.

This receptor was obtained from a human donor who was either an allogeneic HSCT recipient or a stem cell or donor lymphocyte infusion donor (not recorded which). It is not recorded whose cells these are; they may come from a transplant donor. The sequence links TRBV3-1 to TRBJ2-7, and TRBD1 matches 9 of the central bases. The sequencing input was blood, either unsorted or a sorted T cell fraction (not recorded which). CDR3 region: CASSITGGTTYEQYF. The nucleotide sequence reads as follows: TGTGCCAGCAGCATAACAGGGGGCACCACCTACGAGCAGTACTTC.